This T cell receptor (beta chain) was identified in a study of OX40 agonist ivuxolimab in advanced cancers. The wider study: One hepatocellular carcinoma and a couple of cutaneous melanoma patients partially responded.

V lost 5 bases, J lost 5 bases, and 5 bases stayed unmatched. This CDR3 is 16 amino acids long. Germline CDR1 and CDR2: MRHNA and SNTAGT. Individuals having autoimmune disease history or systemic immunosuppression were not enrolled. Method: immunoSEQ multiplex PCR; TCRdb's copy keeps in-frame clones and lacks some. The data contain around 69,000 clones, just over 85% of them seen just once; the ten biggest clones take up 2.5% to 3%. This sequence originates from an adult with an advanced solid tumor such as melanoma, head and neck, liver or kidney cancer. V usage is TRBV6-4 and J usage is TRBJ2-2; 13 bases are shared with TRBD2. This material consisted of CD4+ or CD8+ T cells sorted from blood, taken in a trial of the OX40 agonist ivuxolimab. CDR3 DNA: TGTGCCAGCAGTACACTAGCGGGAGGGCAGACCGGGGAGCTGTTTTTT. It codes for CASSTLAGGQTGELFF.